The 20 T cell receptor beta chains in this list originate from one sample, sequenced in a study of shared clonotypes between healthy human individuals. Data came from immunoSEQ multiplex PCR; TCRdb stores just in-frame clones and leaves some out. This repertoire shows 780,000 or so clones, around 77% found once; its top ten account for more than 1.5%. The material sequenced was memory CD4+ T cells sorted from blood. The subset was: CD45RA-negative fraction. The receptors were sampled from a woman under 40 in good health.

The sample holds many counts of this clone. This chain joins TRBV27 and TRBJ2-1; D not resolved. V dropped 5 bases and J dropped 3 bases, with 14 bases sitting between them. Germline V CDR1 and CDR2: MNHEY, SMNVEV (reference sequence). The CDR3 runs 15 residues. The CDR3 bases are TGTGCCAGCAGTCCCCTGGTTGGAGACTACAATGAGCAGTTCTTC. It encodes CASSPLVGDYNEQFF.

This clone has only a few counts. The genes are TRBV5-1 and TRBJ1-4, with 7 bases aligning to TRBD1. The CDR3 is 13 amino acids. With V trimmed by 6 bases and J by 7 bases, 6 bases remained unmatched. Germline V gene sequence: CDR1 SGHRS, CDR2 YFSETQ. The CDR3 DNA reads as TGCGCCAGCAAGAGCCAGGGGGGTGAAAAACTGTTTTTT. Encoded protein: CASKSQGGEKLFF.

This chain joins TRBV18 and TRBJ2-2; weak D call: TRBD1 (6 bases). V dropped 5 bases and J dropped 5 bases, with 9 bases sitting between them. From germline, CDR1 is KGHSH and CDR2 LQKENI. The CDR3 is 13 amino acids. The CDR3 sequence: CASSAGVTGELFF. CDR3 coding DNA: TGTGCCAGCTCAGCAGGGGTAACCGGGGAGCTGTTTTTT.

V is TRBV6-5 and J is TRBJ2-2; 10 bases align to TRBD2. CDR3 size: 15 residues. With 8 bases clipped from V and 4 bases from J, the junction kept 7 bases outside the gene matches. Germline assignment: CDR1 MNHEY and CDR2 SVGAGI. This CDR3 reads CASSSGGAGTGELFF. CDR3 nucleotide sequence: TGTGCCAGCTCTAGCGGGGGAGCGGGCACCGGGGAGCTGTTTTTT.

This chain links TRBV18 with TRBJ2-7; D is uncertain. Germline loops: CDR1 KGHSH, CDR2 LQKENI. With 3 bases removed from V and 6 bases from J, the gap between germline ends came to 18 bases. This CDR3 region has 15 residues. In nucleotides, the CDR3 is TGTGCCAGCTCACCGAGAGAAGGTGCCTTTGGCGAGCAGTACTTC. This translates into CASSPREGAFGEQYF.

This clone was recorded at least ten times. The chain uses TRBV7-2 and TRBJ2-7; 10 bases match TRBD1. This CDR3 has 13 residues. Germline values: CDR1 SGHTA, CDR2 FQGNSA. The junction had 7 bases not matched to a gene; V was cut back by 11 bases and J by 3 bases. This chain's CDR3 is CAGGDRGLYEQYF. The DNA for the CDR3 is TGTGCCGGGGGCGACAGGGGGCTCTACGAGCAGTACTTC. Full variable domain (remainder filled in from reference TRBV7-2 and TRBJ2-7): GAGVSQSPSNKVTEKGKDVELRCDPISGHTALYWYRQSLGQGLEFLIYFQGNSAPDKSGLPSDRFSAERTGGSVSTLTIQRTQQEDSAVYLCAGGDRGLYEQYFGPGTRLTVT.

V usage is TRBV30 and J usage is TRBJ2-5, with 13 bases that match TRBD2. TRBJ2-7 matches the DNA end more closely, so the J call is doubtful. The germline V gene has CDR1 GTSNPN and CDR2 SVGIG (reference sequence). CDR3 length: 12 residues. The CDR3 DNA reads TGTGCCTATGGACTAGCGGGAGTCGAGCAGTACTTC. This gives the protein CAYGLAGVEQYF.

The chain combines TRBV7-2 with TRBJ2-1; D uncertain. The ends were cut back, 4 bases at V and 1 base at J, with 14 bases in the middle. From germline, CDR1 is SGHTA and CDR2 FQGNSA. CDR3 length equals 16 residues. DNA for the CDR3: TGTGCCAGCAGCTCCCTCCGCGTAGGATCCTACAATGAGCAGTTCTTC. Protein product: CASSSLRVGSYNEQFF.

V gene TRBV5-6 combines with J gene TRBJ1-2; a possible D gene is TRBD1 (6 bases). CDR1 is SGHDT and CDR2 is YYEEEE in the germline V gene. The V and J ends lost 0 bases and 0 bases respectively, with 12 bases between them. This CDR3 spans 16 amino acids. In nucleotides, the CDR3 is TGTGCCAGCAGCTTGGTCTGGGACACAACTAACTATGGCTACACCTTC. It translates to CASSLVWDTTNYGYTF.

This clone was counted between two and nine times. The CDR3 coding sequence is TGCAGCGCCAAAGACTACAATGAGCAGTTCTTC. Translating gives CSAKDYNEQFF. J is TRBJ2-1 and V is TRBV29-1; D uncertain. Trimming took 7 bases from V and 3 from J, leaving 7 bases between them. Germline V gene lookup returns CDR1 SQVTM and CDR2 ANQGSEA. There are 11 residues in the CDR3.

The genes are TRBV6-4 and TRBJ2-2, with D perhaps matching TRBD1 (7 bases). Deletions cut 4 bases from V and 2 bases from J, with 14 bases between. CDR1 is MRHNA and CDR2 is SNTAGT in the germline V gene. This CDR3 spans 16 amino acids. The CDR3 nucleotides are TGTGCCAGCAGTGTGGAGGGGGCTCTTAACACCGGGGAGCTGTTTTTT. Its protein product is CASSVEGALNTGELFF.

CDR3 sequence (DNA): TGTGCCAGCAGCTCCCGACGAAGCGGGAGAATTTTAGAGACCCAGTACTTC. This translates into CASSSRRSGRILETQYF. The chain carries TRBV7-2 and TRBJ2-5; 8 bases agree with TRBD2. CDR3 length equals 17 residues. Trimming took 4 bases from V and 4 from J; bases not matched to a gene: 14. The germline V gene has CDR1 SGHTA and CDR2 FQGNSA.

This chain connects TRBV18 to TRBJ2-3; D is perhaps TRBD2 (6 bases). CDR3 length: 16 residues. Trimming stripped 6 bases from V and 2 bases from J, with 18 bases between. Looked up from germline, CDR1 is KGHSH and CDR2 is LQKENI. The CDR3 sequence is CASSRRGGDSTDTQYF. The CDR3 nucleotides are TGTGCCAGCTCCCGGAGGGGTGGAGATTCCACAGATACGCAGTATTTT.

CDR3 in amino acids: CASSLGGLGYEQFF. In DNA form, the CDR3 reads TGTGCCAGCAGCTTGGGGGGCCTAGGCTATGAGCAGTTCTTC. This rearrangement joins TRBV5-4 to TRBJ2-1, with D perhaps TRBD1 (5 bases). Trimming removed 0 bases at V and 8 bases at J, with 12 bases between. The CDR3 runs to 14 residues. Germline CDR1 reads SGHNT; CDR2 reads YYREEE (reference sequence).

This clone was recorded a few times. The rearrangement links TRBV5-1 to TRBJ2-7, with 9 bases matching TRBD2. In germline, CDR1 is SGHRS, CDR2 YFSETQ. This CDR3 is 16 amino acids long. J was trimmed by 2 bases and V by 4 bases; bases with no gene match: 10. The DNA of the CDR3 is TGCGCCAGCAGCGGAGGACTAGCGCAAATTACCTACGAGCAGTACTTC. As protein: CASSGGLAQITYEQYF. Variable domain in full (rest from reference TRBV5-1 and TRBJ2-7): KAGVTQTPRYLIKTRGQQVTLSCSPISGHRSVSWYQQTPGQGLQFLFEYFSETQRNKGNFPGRFSGRQFSNSRSEMNVSTLELGDSALYLCASSGGLAQITYEQYFGPGTRLTVT.

The chain uses TRBV7-2 and TRBJ2-1; TRBD2 matches at 16 bases. In germline, CDR1 is SGHTA, CDR2 FQGNSA. The V gene end was trimmed by 4 bases and the J gene end by 7 bases; junction bases not matched to a gene: 4. CDR3 size: 16 residues. Here the CDR3 reads CASSSGLAGGTNEQFF. In DNA, the CDR3 is TGTGCCAGCAGCTCGGGACTAGCGGGAGGGACTAATGAGCAGTTCTTC.

The chain joins TRBV4-1 to TRBJ2-1, with a tentative D call TRBD2 (6 bases). Deletions cut 2 bases from V and 15 bases from J, with 17 bases between. The CDR3 runs 13 residues. The germline gives CDR1 MGHRA, CDR2 YSYEKL. The CDR3 DNA follows: TGCGCCAGCAGCCAACCTCAAGGGGCGGGATGGTTCTTC. As protein: CASSQPQGAGWFF.

The chain carries TRBV9 and TRBJ2-7, with no clear D. CDR1 and CDR2 (germline): SGDLS, YYNGEE. This CDR3 has 15 residues. The ends were cut back, 0 bases at V and 6 bases at J, with 16 bases in the middle. DNA of the CDR3: TGTGCCAGCAGCGTAGATCTGTTGGGTTGGGGCGAGCAGTACTTC. Translated, it gives CASSVDLLGWGEQYF.

The chain employs TRBV28 and TRBJ2-2, with TRBD1 matching over 7 bases. The V segment lost 6 bases and the J segment 4 bases; nucleotides outside the gene matches: 5. The CDR3 sequence is 14 residues long. Germline CDR1 and CDR2: MDHEN and SYDVKM. Here the CDR3 reads CASRGDRSTGELFF. The CDR3 nucleotides are TGTGCCAGCAGGGGGGACAGAAGCACCGGGGAGCTGTTTTTT.

This chain joins TRBV27 and TRBJ2-1; D unresolved. Trimming took off 5 bases at V and 3 bases at J, with 11 bases between the two ends. This CDR3 has 14 amino acids. CDR1 and CDR2 (germline): MNHEY, SMNVEV (reference sequence). The DNA for the CDR3 is TGTGCCAGCAGTCCGACCGGTCTCTACAATGAGCAGTTCTTC. This sequence encodes CASSPTGLYNEQFF.